The 21 T cell receptor beta chains below come from one sample, sequenced in a study of OX40 agonist ivuxolimab in advanced cancers. Sequencing used immunoSEQ multiplex PCR; TCRdb keeps in-frame clones, though not all of them. The sample has 65,000 to 85,000 clones, 70% to 90% seen once. The source material was CD4+ or CD8+ T cells sorted from blood, sampled in a trial of the OX40 agonist ivuxolimab. The receptors stem from an adult with an advanced solid tumor such as melanoma, head and neck, liver or kidney cancer.

The chain employs TRBV18 and TRBJ1-1, with 7 bases fitting TRBD1. Germline values: CDR1 KGHSH, CDR2 LQKENI. There are 13 residues in the CDR3. J lost 11 bases, V lost 6 bases, and 12 bases had no gene match. The CDR3 DNA sequence: TGTGCCAGCTCCGCACGAGATGACAGGGTTGCTTTCTTT. Amino acid sequence: CASSARDDRVAFF.

This chain links TRBV5-1 with TRBJ2-1; no firm D call. Germline loops: CDR1 SGHRS, CDR2 YFSETQ. The CDR3 is 16 amino acids. V was shortened by 0 bases and J by 6 bases, with 16 bases between the two germline ends. CDR3 region: CASSLDLSRALNEQFF. CDR3 in DNA: TGCGCCAGCAGCTTGGACCTTTCTAGGGCCCTCAATGAGCAGTTCTTC.

The chain links TRBV11-3 to TRBJ2-7; 8 bases are shared with TRBD1. The ends lost 5 bases at V and 4 bases at J; junction bases unmatched: 10. This CDR3 is built from 15 residues. Germline V gene lookup returns CDR1 SGHNT and CDR2 YENEEA. The CDR3 DNA sequence: TGTGCCAGCAGCCTAACAGGGGGGTCTGGATACGAGCAGTACTTC. The encoded protein is CASSLTGGSGYEQYF.

The CDR3 loop reads CASSPPAKTQYF. The DNA for the CDR3 is TGTGCCAGCTCACCCCCGGCTAAGACCCAGTACTTC. V gene TRBV18 combines with J gene TRBJ2-5; D remains ambiguous. The germline V gene has CDR1 KGHSH and CDR2 LQKENI. Trimming removed 3 bases from V and 6 bases from J, with 8 bases in between. The CDR3 spans 12 residues.

The chain combines TRBV19 with TRBJ1-4; the match to TRBD1 covers 8 bases. Germline CDR1 reads LNHDA; CDR2 reads SQIVND (reference sequence). J was trimmed by 7 bases and V by 5 bases; bases with no gene match: 6. The CDR3 covers 14 residues. The CDR3 DNA follows: TGTGCCAGTAGTCCGGGACAGGCACGTGAAAAACTGTTTTTT. Protein sequence: CASSPGQAREKLFF.

The J gene is TRBJ1-4, the V gene TRBV10-3; D perhaps matches TRBD1 (5 bases). The CDR3 is 15 amino acids. Per the germline V gene, CDR1 is ENHRY and CDR2 is SYGVKD. With 3 bases removed from V and 5 bases from J, the gap between germline ends came to 13 bases. The CDR3 loop is CAISDGTGRNEKLFF. The CDR3 coding sequence is TGTGCCATCAGTGACGGGACGGGAAGAAATGAAAAACTGTTTTTT.

This clone is a singleton in its sample. The V call is TRBV27, the J call TRBJ1-1; D unclear. Germline V gives CDR1 MNHEY, CDR2 SMNVEV (reference sequence). V was pared by 3 bases and J by 0 bases, with 5 bases between. This CDR3 contains 13 residues. As DNA, the CDR3 is TGTGCCAGCAGTTTGCAGCTGAACACTGAAGCTTTCTTT. Translating gives CASSLQLNTEAFF.

The gene calls are TRBV5-4 and TRBJ2-5, with 11 bases identical to TRBD2. With V trimmed by 0 bases and J by 5 bases, 6 bases remained unmatched. CDR1 SGHNT and CDR2 YYREEE come from the germline V gene (reference sequence). The CDR3 has 16 amino acids. The CDR3 loop reads CASSLVSGGARETQYF. CDR3 coding DNA: TGTGCCAGCAGCTTGGTTAGCGGGGGGGCAAGGGAGACCCAGTACTTC. Full variable domain (outside the CDR3, taken from reference TRBV5-4 and TRBJ2-5): ETGVTQSPTHLIKTRGQQVTLRCSSQSGHNTVSWYQQALGQGPQFIFQYYREEENGRGNFPPRFSGLQFPNYSSELNVNALELDDSALYLCASSLVSGGARETQYFGPGTRLLVL.

The sample holds one count of this clone. V is TRBV5-5 and J is TRBJ1-1; D is possibly TRBD1 (5 bases). This CDR3 comprises 15 residues. Looked up from germline, CDR1 is SGHKS and CDR2 is YYEKEE (reference sequence). V gave up 4 bases and J gave up 1 base, with 14 bases separating them. CDR3 nucleotide sequence: TGTGCCAGCAGCCCGGGACTTTGGGCGAACACTGAAGCTTTCTTT. Its protein product is CASSPGLWANTEAFF.

For the CDR3, the DNA is TGTGCCAGCAGTGAAGGCCCCCCTTGGAGCGCCGGCACCTCTGGAAACACCATATATTTT. Translation: CASSEGPPWSAGTSGNTIYF. This chain links TRBV2 with TRBJ1-3; unclear D gene. This CDR3 has 20 residues. The germline V gene encodes CDR1 SNHLY and CDR2 FYNNEI. With 1 base removed from V and 0 bases from J, the gap between germline ends came to 22 bases.

This sequence joins TRBV6-1 and TRBJ2-1; D is unclear. V was shortened by 6 bases and J by 1 base, with 13 bases between the two germline ends. Germline lookup yields CDR1 MNHNS and CDR2 SASEGT. CDR3 size: 15 residues. CDR3: CASSLTKGSYNEQFF. DNA for the CDR3: TGTGCCAGCAGCCTCACGAAGGGATCCTACAATGAGCAGTTCTTC.

The chain carries TRBV6-1 and TRBJ2-7; D unresolved. V was cut by 8 bases and J by 1 base, with 12 bases left in between. Germline loops: CDR1 MNHNS, CDR2 SASEGT. The CDR3 runs to 13 residues. CDR3 bases: TGTGCCAGCGCCGAGGCGTTTTCCTACGAGCAGTACTTC. Its protein is CASAEAFSYEQYF.

V gene TRBV6-1 combines with J gene TRBJ1-2, with TRBD1 identical over 9 bases. The V segment lost 6 bases and the J segment 4 bases; nucleotides outside the gene matches: 3. Germline lookup yields CDR1 MNHNS and CDR2 SASEGT. The CDR3 is 13 residues long. The CDR3 coding sequence is TGTGCCAGCAGCTGGGACAGGGTCTATGGCTACACCTTC. This sequence encodes CASSWDRVYGYTF.

The rearrangement uses TRBV18 and TRBJ2-5; D not resolved. This CDR3 contains 13 residues. Germline CDR1 and CDR2: KGHSH and LQKENI. V lost 2 bases and J lost 3, with 7 bases in between. The CDR3 sequence is CASSPSFKETQYF. In DNA form, the CDR3 reads TGTGCCAGCTCACCATCTTTCAAAGAGACCCAGTACTTC.

Of note for this clone: At one boundary the junction diverges from the germline segment, which might be a read error. V usage is TRBV7-3 and J usage is TRBJ2-2, with D perhaps TRBD1 or TRBD2 (5 bases each). Germline V gene lookup returns CDR1 SGHTA and CDR2 FQGTGA. The CDR3 runs to 15 residues. The CDR3 DNA reads as TGTGCCAGCAGTTTAAGAGGGGTGGGCACCGGGGAGCTGTTTTTT. Protein sequence: CASSLRGVGTGELFF.

The chain links TRBV16 to TRBJ1-5, with D unresolved. V lost 1 base, J lost 5 bases, and 6 bases lay in between. This CDR3 has 13 residues. Germline V CDR1 and CDR2: KGHSY, FQNENV. CDR3 coding DNA: TGTGCCAGCAGCCAATTAGATGATCAGCCCCAGCATTTT. Its protein product is CASSQLDDQPQHF.

The chain joins TRBV5-1 to TRBJ2-3; 7 bases align to TRBD2. From germline, CDR1 is SGHRS and CDR2 YFSETQ. The V segment lost 0 bases and the J segment 4 bases; nucleotides outside the gene matches: 5. CDR3 length equals 15 residues. The CDR3 loop is CASSLAKREADTQYF. The DNA of the CDR3 is TGCGCCAGCAGCTTGGCCAAACGGGAGGCAGATACGCAGTATTTT. Supplemented by reference TRBV5-1 and TRBJ2-3, the full variable domain reads KAGVTQTPRYLIKTRGQQVTLSCSPISGHRSVSWYQQTPGQGLQFLFEYFSETQRNKGNFPGRFSGRQFSNSRSEMNVSTLELGDSALYLCASSLAKREADTQYFGPGTRLTVL.

The rearrangement joins TRBV19 to TRBJ1-4; D ambiguous. The CDR3 contains 16 residues. Germline V gene data show CDR1 as LNHDA and CDR2 as SQIVND (reference sequence). V lost 5 bases to trimming and J lost 4 bases, with 17 bases between them. The CDR3 nucleotides read TGTGCCAGTAGTCAAAGCCCTCGGGCCTATAATGAAAAACTGTTTTTT. Translation: CASSQSPRAYNEKLFF.

The chain is built from TRBV7-2 and TRBJ2-1; D is undetermined. The CDR3 runs 14 residues. V lost 1 base and J lost 7, with 11 bases in between. Germline assignment: CDR1 SGHTA and CDR2 FQGNSA. The DNA for the CDR3 is TGTGCCAGCAGCTTAGAGCCGAGCTCGAATGAGCAGTTCTTC. As protein: CASSLEPSSNEQFF.

This clone appeared a few times. This chain joins TRBV6-5 and TRBJ1-6, with TRBD1 matching over 10 bases. This CDR3 has 15 amino acids. CDR1 is MNHEY and CDR2 is SVGAGI in the germline V gene. Trimming cost V 6 bases and J 14 bases; bases outside gene matches: 13. The CDR3 spells CASSKPGQGRSSLHF. The CDR3 DNA reads TGTGCCAGCAGCAAACCGGGACAGGGGAGGTCATCCCTCCACTTT.

The gene calls are TRBV15 and TRBJ1-1; 7 bases are shared with TRBD1. Germline CDR1 is LNHNV and CDR2 is YYDKDF (reference sequence). Trimming removed 0 bases from V and 6 bases from J; junction bases left unmatched: 7. The CDR3 has 15 amino acids. This CDR3 is CATSRDIQGISEAFF. CDR3 sequence (DNA): TGTGCCACCAGCAGAGATATACAGGGGATCTCTGAAGCTTTCTTT.